This is a list of T cell receptor beta chains from one sample in a study of T-cell memory formation after mild COVID-19. MiXCR was run by TCRdb on the 5' RACE reads, yielding one entry per CDR3 protein. Of 55,000 to 65,000 distinct CDR3 sequences listed, more than 8% are singletons. The sample taken for sequencing was PBMCs or a T cell subset sorted from them (not recorded which). Every receptor here comes from a man aged 18-30 years who had mild COVID-19 (a few samples of this study predate the infection). Cell type and time point are not known. CDR3s include the opening cysteine and the closing phenylalanine or tryptophan. The order of the fields is J gene, D gene, clone size, V gene, CDR3 protein, CDR3 DNA. The D gene is left open where the match is weak. Some rows mark clone size as missing; the rest say once, few, many or name a class of expanded clone.

TRBJ1-1 NA few TRBV7-9 CASSSHTEAFF TGTGCCAGCAGCTCCCACACTGAAGCTTTCTTT
TRBJ1-5 NA NA TRBV18 CASSPGENQPQHF TGTGCCAGCTCACCAGGGGAGAATCAGCCCCAGCATTTT
TRBJ1-1 NA many TRBV7-9 CASSEIGGNTEAFF TGTGCCAGCAGCGAGATCGGGGGGAACACTGAAGCTTTCTTT
TRBJ2-5 TRBD1 NA TRBV28 CASSFLTGNQETQYF TGTGCCAGCAGTTTCCTGACAGGGAACCAAGAGACCCAGTACTTC
TRBJ1-1 NA NA TRBV18 CASSPATAGEAFF TGTGCCAGCTCACCAGCGACAGCCGGTGAAGCTTTCTTT
TRBJ2-5 NA NA TRBV7-2 CASSRYGAQETQYF TGTGCCAGCAGCCGTTACGGTGCCCAAGAGACCCAGTACTTC
TRBJ2-4 TRBD2 few TRBV4-2 CASSSPGGGRAKNIQYF TGTGCCAGCAGCTCCCCCGGGGGGGGCCGAGCCAAAAACATTCAGTACTTC
TRBJ1-5 NA few TRBV20-1 CSARGGPAQPQHF TGCAGTGCTAGAGGGGGGCCCGCTCAGCCCCAGCATTTT
TRBJ1-1 NA many TRBV7-9 CASRLPGTEAFF TGTGCCAGCAGACTTCCAGGCACTGAAGCTTTCTTT
TRBJ1-1 TRBD1 many TRBV7-2 CASRTGQRNTEAFF TGTGCCAGCAGAACGGGACAGAGGAACACTGAAGCTTTCTTT
TRBJ2-7 NA few TRBV7-6 CASSLGGNGVGYEQYF TGTGCCAGCAGCTTAGGGGGGAACGGAGTAGGCTACGAGCAGTACTTC
TRBJ2-1 TRBD1 few TRBV29-1 CSVGTGGYNEQFF TGCAGCGTTGGGACAGGGGGATACAATGAGCAGTTCTTC
TRBJ2-2 TRBD1 NA TRBV5-1 CASSSGTGGAYTGELFF TGCGCCAGCAGCTCCGGGACAGGGGGCGCGTACACCGGGGAGCTGTTTTTT
TRBJ1-1 NA few TRBV7-2 CASSLALNTEAFF TGTGCCAGCAGCTTAGCGCTGAACACTGAAGCTTTCTTT
TRBJ1-2 NA few TRBV2 CASHYNYGYTF TGTGCCAGCCATTATAACTATGGCTACACCTTC
TRBJ2-5 NA few TRBV7-6 CASSPGQGRGETQYF TGTGCCAGCAGCCCCGGCCAAGGACGGGGGGAGACCCAGTACTTC
TRBJ1-5 NA few TRBV20-1 CSAEGGNQPQHF TGCAGTGCTGAGGGCGGGAATCAGCCCCAGCATTTT
TRBJ2-5 TRBD2 few TRBV5-1 CASSERGNQETQYF TGCGCCAGCAGTGAGCGGGGTAATCAAGAGACCCAGTACTTC
TRBJ2-7 NA NA TRBV12-3/TRBV12-4 CASRQARYPNSYEQYF TGTGCCAGCAGGCAGGCCCGATACCCCAATTCCTACGAGCAGTACTTC
TRBJ2-2 NA many TRBV6-2/TRBV6-3 CASKDPPRRINTGELFF TGTGCCAGCAAGGACCCCCCGCGGCGAATCAACACCGGGGAGCTGTTTTTT
TRBJ2-7 TRBD1 many TRBV25-1 CASAPRTGISEQYF TGTGCCAGCGCCCCGAGGACAGGGATTAGCGAGCAGTACTTC